This is a list of T cell receptor beta chains from one sample in a study of blood T cell repertoires in COVID-19. Generated by immunoSEQ multiplex PCR, the TCRdb table keeps only in-frame clones and is missing some. The table records about 190,000 clones, approximately 86% of them present only once. Sequencing was done on a sample of peripheral blood. These receptors came from a man aged 25 to 40 with acute or convalescent COVID-19. Both conserved end residues are part of each CDR3. The D gene is left open where the match is weak. Rows may omit the clone size; those that give it use once, few, many or a size class.

j_call	clone_size	d_call	v_call	cdr3_aa	cdr3_nt
TRBJ1-1	-	TRBD1	TRBV5-5	CASSLGGTGRVGMTFF	TGTGCCAGCAGCTTGGGTGGGACAGGACGGGTCGGGATGACTTTCTTT
TRBJ2-7	-	-	TRBV5-1	CASSSQGGGASYEQYF	TGCGCCAGCAGCTCCCAAGGTGGGGGGGCAAGCTACGAGCAGTACTTC
TRBJ1-1	-	-	TRBV4-2	CASSHLLKTWRGNTEAFF	TGTGCCAGCAGCCACCTTTTAAAGACCTGGAGAGGGAACACTGAAGCTTTCTTT
TRBJ2-3	-	-	TRBV7-3	CASSKTSTDTQYF	TGTGCCAGCAGCAAAACTAGCACAGATACGCAGTATTTT
TRBJ1-2	once	-	TRBV5-1	CASSFEGRRDYGYTF	TGCGCCAGCAGCTTTGAAGGGAGGAGAGACTATGGCTACACCTTC
TRBJ1-1	-	-	TRBV6-5	CASALNTEAFF	TGTGCCAGCGCGTTGAACACTGAAGCTTTCTTT
TRBJ2-1	-	TRBD2	TRBV19	CASSILWVSGRDIGEQFF	TGTGCCAGTAGTATTCTATGGGTTAGCGGGAGGGATATAGGTGAGCAGTTCTTC
TRBJ2-1	-	-	TRBV11-2	CASSLVRDNEQFF	TGTGCCAGCAGCTTGGTACGAGACAATGAGCAGTTCTTC
TRBJ2-5	-	-	TRBV3-1/TRBV3-2	CASSPSLGGYETQYF	TGTGCCAGCAGCCCAAGCTTGGGAGGTTACGAGACCCAGTACTTC
TRBJ2-7	-	TRBD1	TRBV28	CASSPPGQGVYEQYF	TGTGCCAGCAGTCCCCCGGGACAGGGGGTTTACGAGCAGTACTTC
TRBJ2-7	-	TRBD1	TRBV28	CASRRTGTVPYEQYF	TGTGCCAGCAGGCGAACCGGGACAGTGCCTTACGAGCAGTACTTC
TRBJ1-6	-	-	TRBV4-1	CASSQGREAYNSPLHF	TGCGCCAGCAGCCAAGGGAGGGAGGCCTATAATTCACCCCTCCACTTT
TRBJ1-2	-	-	TRBV9	CASGGQGTIYGYTF	TGTGCCAGCGGTGGTCAGGGAACTATCTATGGCTACACCTTC
TRBJ1-5	-	-	TRBV30	CAWDGGFGQPQHF	TGTGCCTGGGACGGGGGATTTGGTCAGCCCCAGCATTTT
TRBJ1-5	-	TRBD1	TRBV6-5	CASSPRGMIGQPQHF	TGTGCCAGCAGCCCCAGGGGGATGATTGGTCAGCCCCAGCATTTT
TRBJ1-2	-	-	TRBV5-4	CASSSRGGGGYGYTF	TGTGCCAGCAGCTCCAGGGGTGGGGGTGGCTATGGCTACACCTTC
TRBJ2-7	-	-	TRBV5-6	CASSLASGFQYEQYF	TGTGCCAGCAGCTTGGCCTCAGGTTTTCAATACGAGCAGTACTTC
TRBJ2-2	-	-	TRBV18	CASSPSGFTGELFF	TGTGCCAGCTCACCCTCGGGGTTCACCGGGGAGCTGTTTTTT
TRBJ2-1	-	TRBD1	TRBV29-1	CSGRDRANNEQFF	TGCAGCGGGAGGGACAGGGCAAACAATGAGCAGTTCTTC
TRBJ1-6	-	TRBD1	TRBV6-5	CASSFAGGGNSPLHF	TGTGCCAGCAGTTTTGCAGGGGGAGGTAATTCACCCCTCCACTTT
TRBJ2-1	-	-	TRBV5-6	CASSFGSYNEQFF	TGTGCCAGCAGCTTCGGGTCCTACAATGAGCAGTTCTTC
TRBJ1-1	-	TRBD1	TRBV7-6	CASSLLRGHRTEAFF	TGTGCCAGCAGCTTATTAAGGGGGCATAGGACTGAAGCTTTCTTT
TRBJ1-2	-	-	TRBV21-1	CASSNPFFRDRATAYGYTF	TGTGCCAGCAGCAACCCTTTCTTCCGGGACAGGGCGACTGCCTATGGCTACACCTTC
TRBJ1-1	-	TRBD1	TRBV28	CASSPSGQALAEAFF	TGTGCCAGCAGCCCATCGGGACAGGCTCTGGCTGAAGCTTTCTTT
TRBJ1-2	-	-	TRBV19	CASSTWDIDGYTF	TGTGCCAGTAGTACATGGGACATCGATGGCTACACCTTC
TRBJ2-7	-	TRBD1	TRBV2	CASGTDYYEQYF	TGTGCCAGTGGGACAGACTACTACGAGCAGTACTTC
TRBJ2-7	-	-	TRBV6-6	CASSFRGSYEQYF	TGTGCCAGCAGTTTCCGCGGCTCCTACGAGCAGTACTTC
TRBJ1-5	-	-	TRBV5-8	CASIPRPRQGNQPQHF	TGTGCCAGCATCCCTCGACCTCGGCAGGGCAATCAGCCCCAGCATTTT
TRBJ1-2	-	-	TRBV6-5	CASSYRSGAPVGYTF	TGTGCCAGCAGTTATCGTTCAGGGGCTCCCGTTGGCTACACCTTC
TRBJ2-5	-	TRBD2	TRBV10-2	CASSRLAGFETQYF	TGCGCCAGCAGCAGACTAGCGGGGTTTGAGACCCAGTACTTC
TRBJ1-3	-	TRBD1	TRBV10-3	CATGTGGFRNTIYF	TGTGCCACCGGGACAGGGGGATTCAGAAACACCATATATTTT
TRBJ2-7	-	-	TRBV12-5	CASASSAAYEQYF	TGTGCTAGTGCGTCCAGCGCCGCCTACGAGCAGTACTTC
TRBJ1-2	-	-	TRBV3-1/TRBV3-2	CASRLTGVLSGYTF	TGTGCCAGCAGGCTGACAGGAGTCCTCAGCGGCTACACCTTC
TRBJ2-3	-	TRBD2	TRBV18	CASSPRLAGQADTQYF	TGTGCCAGCTCACCAAGACTAGCGGGACAGGCAGATACGCAGTATTTT
TRBJ2-2	-	-	TRBV5-1	CASSQGGPGELFF	TGCGCCAGCAGCCAGGGGGGCCCCGGGGAGCTGTTTTTT
TRBJ1-2	few	-	TRBV5-1	CASSTIGGNYGYTF	TGCGCCAGCAGCACCATAGGGGGTAACTATGGCTACACCTTC
TRBJ1-5	-	TRBD1	TRBV27	CASSPWDRVVNQPQHF	TGTGCCAGCTCCCCTTGGGACAGGGTTGTCAATCAGCCCCAGCATTTT
TRBJ1-6	-	-	TRBV7-8	CASSLRGQAQNSPLHF	TGTGCCAGCAGCTTACGCGGGCAGGCCCAAAATTCACCCCTCCACTTT
TRBJ2-7	few	TRBD1	TRBV27	CASSPGTGGGEQYF	TGTGCCAGCAGTCCGGGGACAGGGGGCGGCGAGCAGTACTTC
TRBJ1-1	-	-	TRBV28	CASNPPDSLNTEAFF	TGTGCCAGCAACCCCCCGGACAGCTTAAACACTGAAGCTTTCTTT
TRBJ1-6	-	TRBD1	TRBV28	CASSLAGTGVSPLHF	TGTGCCAGCAGTTTGGCCGGGACAGGGGTTTCACCCCTCCACTTT
TRBJ2-7	-	TRBD1	TRBV6-5	CASSSPGGYEQYF	TGTGCCAGCAGTTCCCCAGGGGGCTACGAGCAGTACTTC
TRBJ2-1	-	-	TRBV20-1	CSASGGGWNEQFF	TGCAGTGCTAGTGGTGGGGGCTGGAATGAGCAGTTCTTC
TRBJ1-2	-	-	TRBV4-1	CASSQDLVAFYGYTF	TGCGCCAGCAGCCAAGATCTGGTAGCCTTCTATGGCTACACCTTC
TRBJ2-7	-	-	TRBV15	CATSKNRNYEQYF	TGTGCCACCAGCAAGAACAGGAACTACGAGCAGTACTTC
TRBJ2-5	-	-	TRBV7-3	CASSLYGQNKETQYF	TGTGCCAGCAGCTTATATGGACAGAACAAAGAGACCCAGTACTTC
TRBJ1-2	-	TRBD1	TRBV6-5	CASTRTGGRGYTF	TGTGCCAGCACCCGGACAGGGGGCCGTGGCTACACCTTC